These 26 T cell receptor beta chains were all obtained from the same sample, sequenced in a study of cytomegalovirus exposure and HLA in healthy donors. The PCR employed 60 Vbeta primers together with 13 Jbeta primers. Some clones are missing from TCRdb's copy, which holds only in-frame ones; the method was immunoSEQ multiplex PCR. The table records under 200,000 clones, around 68% of them present only once. The sample comprised PBMCs. These receptors were obtained from a man aged 50 to 59 in good health and CMV-seronegative.

The rearrangement joins TRBV27 to TRBJ2-1, with D unclear. Germline CDR1 MNHEY, CDR2 SMNVEV (reference sequence). V lost 5 bases and J 0 bases, leaving 11 bases between the germline ends. This CDR3 has 15 residues. CDR3 coding DNA: TGTGCCAGCAGTACCAGGATAAGCTCCTACAATGAGCAGTTCTTC. Amino acid sequence: CASSTRISSYNEQFF.

The chain employs TRBV6-5 and TRBJ2-2; 7 nucleotides line up with TRBD1. J lost 5 bases, V lost 6 bases, and 6 bases had no gene match. This CDR3 spans 14 amino acids. The germline gives CDR1 MNHEY, CDR2 SVGAGI. The CDR3 DNA reads as TGTGCCAGCAGAACAGGGGTGGTTACCGGGGAGCTGTTTTTT. Its translation is CASRTGVVTGELFF.

This chain uses TRBV4-2 with TRBJ1-3; a weak D match, TRBD1 (6 bases). Germline lookup yields CDR1 LGHNA and CDR2 YNFKEQ. This CDR3 is built from 15 residues. Trimming removed 4 bases at V and 4 bases at J, with 14 bases between. The CDR3 nucleotides read TGTGCCAGCAGCCGGACCAGGGGACGAGGAAACACCATATATTTT. Protein product: CASSRTRGRGNTIYF.

The rearrangement joins TRBV4-1 to TRBJ2-7; TRBD1 is a possible D gene (6 bases). The germline CDR1 and CDR2 sequences are MGHRA and YSYEKL. Trimming removed 4 bases from V and 0 bases from J, with 10 bases in between. The CDR3 has 14 amino acids. As DNA, the CDR3 is TGCGCCAGCAGCCCAAGACAGGACTCCTACGAGCAGTACTTC. Its protein is CASSPRQDSYEQYF.

The rearrangement links TRBV5-8 to TRBJ1-2; a possible D gene is TRBD1 (6 bases). CDR3 size: 15 residues. Trimming removed 0 bases at V and 8 bases at J, with 17 bases between. Germline-derived CDR1 and CDR2 are SGHTS and YDEGEE. CDR3 DNA: TGTGCCAGCAGCTTGGTGGTCCAGGGGTCTTTAGGCTACACCTTC. Encoded protein: CASSLVVQGSLGYTF.

The chain carries TRBV2 and TRBJ1-1, with D unresolved. V was pared by 8 bases and J by 5 bases, with 12 bases between. The CDR3 totals 12 residues. Germline CDR1 is SNHLY and CDR2 is FYNNEI. DNA of the CDR3: TGTGCCAGCGGCCCGGGTGGAACTGAAGCTTTCTTT. Its protein is CASGPGGTEAFF.

The chain employs TRBV11-3 and TRBJ1-3; D gene ambiguous. CDR3 length: 15 amino acids. With 1 base removed from V and 2 bases from J, the gap between germline ends came to 9 bases. Looked up from germline, CDR1 is SGHNT and CDR2 is YENEEA. CDR3 in amino acids: CASSLGGGPGNTIYF. As DNA, the CDR3 is TGTGCCAGCAGCTTAGGAGGAGGCCCTGGAAACACCATATATTTT.

The gene calls are TRBV19 and TRBJ2-5; 10 nucleotides line up with TRBD1. The CDR3 contains 15 residues. CDR1 and CDR2 (germline): LNHDA, SQIVND (reference sequence). V shed 7 bases, J shed 5 bases, and the junction held 10 bases outside the gene matches. CDR3 in DNA: TGTGCCAGTACCCGAGGGGGACAGGGGTGGGAGACCCAGTACTTC. Its protein is CASTRGGQGWETQYF.

The rearrangement links TRBV4-3 to TRBJ1-1; D not resolved. Germline V gene data show CDR1 as LGHNA and CDR2 as YSLEER. The CDR3 spans 13 residues. The germline V and J ends were trimmed by 4 bases and 5 bases, with 11 bases remaining between them. The CDR3 sequence: CASSPDGRTEAFF. CDR3 DNA sequence: TGCGCCAGCAGCCCAGACGGGAGGACTGAAGCTTTCTTT.

This rearrangement joins TRBV5-1 to TRBJ2-3; 7 positions match TRBD1. V lost 3 bases, J lost 1 base, and 8 bases stayed unmatched. The CDR3 covers 16 residues. Germline V gene lookup returns CDR1 SGHRS and CDR2 YFSETQ. The CDR3 nucleotides read TGCGCCAGCAGCTCGGCGGACAGGTGGGGCACAGATACGCAGTATTTT. Amino acid sequence: CASSSADRWGTDTQYF.

This chain uses TRBV27 with TRBJ1-4; possible D gene TRBD1, 6 bases. CDR1 and CDR2 from the germline V gene are MNHEY and SMNVEV (reference sequence). Trimming stripped 8 bases from V and 4 bases from J, with 11 bases between. This CDR3 contains 13 residues. The CDR3, as DNA: TGTGCCAGCTGCAGGACAGTTAATGAAAAACTGTTTTTT. Its translation is CASCRTVNEKLFF. The full variable domain, rest sourced from reference TRBV27 and TRBJ1-4, is EAQVTQNPRYLITVTGKKLTVTCSQNMNHEYMSWYRQDPGLGLRQIYYSMNVEVTDKGDVPEGYKVSRKEKRNFPLILESPSPNQTSLYFCASCRTVNEKLFFGSGTQLSVL.

The rearrangement uses TRBV7-6 and TRBJ2-7; 8 bases are shared with TRBD1. CDR1 is SGHVS, CDR2 FNYEAQ, per germline. V shed 3 bases, J shed 5 bases, and the junction held 3 bases outside the gene matches. CDR3 length equals 13 residues. CDR3 sequence reads: CASSLDRVDEQYF. The CDR3 DNA reads TGTGCCAGCAGCTTGGACAGGGTTGACGAGCAGTACTTC.

V gene TRBV23-1 combines with J gene TRBJ2-2; TRBD1 agrees at 8 bases. TRBV23-1 is designated an ORF whose function remains uncertain. CDR3 length equals 19 residues. Unmatched junction bases numbered 14, after V lost 2 bases and J lost 3 bases. The CDR3 loop is CASSQSFCDRGPHTGELFF. CDR3 nucleotide sequence: TGCGCCAGCAGTCAAAGTTTCTGCGACAGGGGCCCACACACCGGGGAGCTGTTTTTT.

The V gene is TRBV5-1, the J gene TRBJ2-3; 9 positions agree with TRBD1. From germline, CDR1 is SGHRS and CDR2 YFSETQ. CDR3 length: 14 amino acids. V shed 6 bases, J shed 6 bases, and the junction held 8 bases outside the gene matches. CDR3 bases: TGCGCCAGCACCTCGACAGGGGGTTCGGATACGCAGTATTTT. Its protein product is CASTSTGGSDTQYF.

The chain uses TRBV19 and TRBJ1-5, with a possible D match to TRBD1 (5 bases). Per germline, CDR1 LNHDA and CDR2 SQIVND (reference sequence). The length of the CDR3 is 18 residues. V was cut by 2 bases and J by 0 bases, with 17 bases left in between. CDR3 in amino acids: CASSIFFWAGNSNQPQHF. The DNA of the CDR3 is TGTGCCAGTAGTATATTTTTTTGGGCAGGGAATAGCAATCAGCCCCAGCATTTT.

In this sample, this clone turned up a few times. The V and J genes are TRBV5-1 and TRBJ1-6; 7 nucleotides agree with TRBD1. CDR3 length equals 16 residues. The trim removed 0 bases at V and 6 bases at J, leaving 6 bases unmatched. Germline V gene lookup returns CDR1 SGHRS and CDR2 YFSETQ. The CDR3 sequence is CASSLEGTAVNSPLHF. Written as DNA, the CDR3 is TGCGCCAGCAGCTTGGAGGGGACAGCAGTTAATTCACCCCTCCACTTT.

The rearrangement uses TRBV4-3 and TRBJ2-6; TRBD2 is a possible D gene (5 bases). The V end was cut by 4 bases, the J end by 0 bases, with 13 bases between. Germline V gene data show CDR1 as LGHNA and CDR2 as YSLEER. The CDR3 has 17 residues. Here the CDR3 DNA reads TGCGCCAGCAGCCGAGGGCAGATCAGCTCTGGGGCCAACGTCCTGACTTTC. Amino acids: CASSRGQISSGANVLTF.

This chain uses TRBV7-9 with TRBJ2-3; the D gene is possibly TRBD1 (5 bases). Germline loops: CDR1 SEHNR, CDR2 FQNEAQ (reference sequence). The CDR3 sequence is 15 residues long. Trimming left V 4 bases short and J 4 bases short, with 15 bases between. The CDR3 region is CASSSDSLSSDTQYF. CDR3 DNA sequence: TGTGCCAGCAGCTCCGACAGTTTATCGTCAGATACGCAGTATTTT. The full variable domain, with the rest looked up from reference TRBV7-9 and TRBJ2-3, is DTGVSQNPRHKITKRGQNVTFRCDPISEHNRLYWYRQTLGQGPEFLTYFQNEAQLEKSRLLSDRFSAERPKGSFSTLEIQRTEQGDSAMYLCASSSDSLSSDTQYFGPGTRLTVL.

This rearrangement joins TRBV7-9 to TRBJ2-1, with D maybe TRBD1 (5 bases). Trimming shortened V by 3 bases and J by 6 bases, and 15 bases separated the two germline ends. Germline lookup yields CDR1 SEHNR and CDR2 FQNEAQ (reference sequence). The CDR3 is made up of 15 amino acids. The CDR3 is CASSFGQGLRNEQFF. Written as DNA, the CDR3 is TGTGCCAGCAGCTTTGGCCAGGGTTTACGCAATGAGCAGTTCTTC.

V gene TRBV7-3 combines with J gene TRBJ2-5, with 10 bases matching TRBD2. After removal of 1 base from V and 5 bases from J, the junction contained 10 bases not matched to a gene. The CDR3 is 17 amino acids. The V gene's germline CDR1 is SGHTA and CDR2 FQGTGA. CDR3 coding DNA: TGTGCCAGCAGCTTAAAGGGCACTAGCGGGGTTTTGGAGACCCAGTACTTC. Amino acids: CASSLKGTSGVLETQYF.

The genes are TRBV5-1 and TRBJ1-2, with TRBD1 matching 7 bases. There are 14 residues in the CDR3. V dropped 1 base and J dropped 7; count of bases not matched to a gene: 7. The germline V gene has CDR1 SGHRS and CDR2 YFSETQ. Here the CDR3 DNA reads TGCGCCAGCAGCTTGCAGGGGGGCGAGGGTGGCTACACCTTC. The encoded protein is CASSLQGGEGGYTF.

This rearrangement joins TRBV6-1 to TRBJ1-3, with a weak D call TRBD1 (6 bases). This CDR3 has 15 amino acids. Trimming left V 7 bases short and J 3 bases short, with 16 bases between. CDR1 and CDR2 (germline): MNHNS, SASEGT. In DNA, the CDR3 is TGTGCCAGCACCACCCCGTCGACAGGTGGAAACACCATATATTTT. Protein: CASTTPSTGGNTIYF.

The chain combines TRBV6-5 with TRBJ1-5; D gene uncertain. There are 15 residues in the CDR3. Germline assignment: CDR1 MNHEY and CDR2 SVGAGI. V was pared by 0 bases and J by 1 base, with 7 bases between. The CDR3 sequence is CASSYSYISNQPQHF. CDR3 DNA sequence: TGTGCCAGCAGTTACTCTTATATCAGCAATCAGCCCCAGCATTTT.

The gene calls are TRBV11-2 and TRBJ1-2; 7 positions agree with TRBD1. After removal of 5 bases from V and 4 bases from J, the junction contained 19 bases not matched to a gene. There are 18 residues in the CDR3. Germline loops: CDR1 SGHAT, CDR2 FQNNGV. DNA for the CDR3: TGTGCCAGCAGCCCCAGGGGGGACAGAAACTCGTTACCCTATGGCTACACCTTC. Its translation: CASSPRGDRNSLPYGYTF.

The V and J genes are TRBV2 and TRBJ2-7; TRBD1 matches at 7 bases. Trimming cost V 5 bases and J 5 bases; bases outside gene matches: 6. The CDR3 length is 13 residues. Germline V gene lookup returns CDR1 SNHLY and CDR2 FYNNEI. In DNA, the CDR3 is TGTGCCAGCAGTCGACAGGGTAACGACGAGCAGTACTTC. Translating gives CASSRQGNDEQYF.

CDR3: CASSLTSLYGYTF. CDR3 sequence (DNA): TGTGCCAGCAGTTTGACATCTCTGTATGGCTACACCTTC. This chain links TRBV28 with TRBJ1-2; D call uncertain. Germline V CDR1 and CDR2: MDHEN, SYDVKM. The V gene lost 3 bases and the J gene lost 5 bases, with 10 bases spanning the gap. CDR3 length equals 13 residues.